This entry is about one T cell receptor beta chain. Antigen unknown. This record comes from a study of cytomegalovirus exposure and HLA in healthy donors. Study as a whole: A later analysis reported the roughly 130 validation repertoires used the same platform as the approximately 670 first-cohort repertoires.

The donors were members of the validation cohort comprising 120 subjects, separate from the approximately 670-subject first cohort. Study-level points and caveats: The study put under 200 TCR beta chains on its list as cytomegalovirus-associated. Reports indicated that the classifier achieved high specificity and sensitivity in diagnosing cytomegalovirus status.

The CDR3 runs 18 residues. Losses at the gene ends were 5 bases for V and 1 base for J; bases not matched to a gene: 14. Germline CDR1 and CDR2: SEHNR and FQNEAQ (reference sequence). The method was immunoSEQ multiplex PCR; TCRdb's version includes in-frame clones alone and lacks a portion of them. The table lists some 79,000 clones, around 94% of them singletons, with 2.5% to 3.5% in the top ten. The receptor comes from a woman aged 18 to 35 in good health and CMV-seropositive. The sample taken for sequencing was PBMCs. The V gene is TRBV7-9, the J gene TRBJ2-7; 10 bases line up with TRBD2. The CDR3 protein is CASSLALAGENWSYEQYF. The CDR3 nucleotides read TGTGCCAGCAGCCTGGCGCTAGCGGGAGAGAATTGGTCCTACGAGCAGTACTTC.